This entry concerns a single T cell receptor (beta chain). Its specificity is unknown. This CDR3 spans 13 amino acids. Germline V gene lookup returns CDR1 SGHRS and CDR2 YFSETQ. V lost 4 bases and J lost 8; bases outside the gene matches: 6. This sample stems from a study of circulating and synovial CD4+ cells in juvenile arthritis. Study results and limitations: Traditional Vbeta family usage analysis missed the pathogenic-like versus bulk difference.

Here immunoSEQ multiplex PCR was the method, and the copy in TCRdb shows in-frame clones only, minus some. The sample includes tens of thousands of clones, roughly 96% of them seen just once. Material for sequencing was CD4+ T cells from blood. This sequence was found in a human donor with juvenile idiopathic arthritis. The J gene is TRBJ2-1, the V gene TRBV5-1; TRBD2 agrees at 7 bases. CDR3 DNA: TGCGCCAGCAGCGGGGAGGGGTGGGATGAGCAGTTCTTC. This gives the protein CASSGEGWDEQFF. Looking up the rest from reference TRBV5-1 and TRBJ2-1 gives the full variable domain: KAGVTQTPRYLIKTRGQQVTLSCSPISGHRSVSWYQQTPGQGLQFLFEYFSETQRNKGNFPGRFSGRQFSNSRSEMNVSTLELGDSALYLCASSGEGWDEQFFGPGTRLTVL.